One sample yielded the 27 T cell receptor beta chains listed below, sequenced in a study of blood T cells in healthy people across ages (dated by TCRdb to about 2015). Library generation was performed with 5' RACE. Sequencing relied on an Illumina HiSeq 2500. A second PCR of about 7 to 12 cycles was run with a J-beta primer mix and a sample-barcoded 5' primer. Clones were called with MiXCR by TCRdb after fastp trimmed the public reads at Q25, and only in-frame beta chains were retained. CDR3 protein duplicates are merged, each entry listing the most common genes and DNA. The sample data list some 290,000 distinct CDR3 sequences, and 25% to 30% of these were observed just once. Around 29% of the sample rests with the top ten. Sequenced sample: blood. All receptors come from a woman in her sixties or seventies in good health.

About this clonotype: Sequence at one end of the junction differs from germline and may be a read error. This rearrangement joins TRBV10-3 to TRBJ2-7; D is possibly TRBD1 or TRBD2 (5 bases each). This CDR3 has 13 amino acids. CDR1 is ENHRY and CDR2 is SYGVKD in the germline V gene. CDR3 nucleotide sequence: TGTGCCATCAGGCCAGGGAGCTCCTACGTGCAGTACTTC. Translating gives CAIRPGSSYVQYF.

The chain joins TRBV6-2 or TRBV6-3 to TRBJ2-5; D could derive from TRBD1 or TRBD2 (5 bases each). The DNA matches TRBJ2-1 better at its end, which makes the J call doubtful. The CDR3 is 16 amino acids. Germline-derived CDR1 and CDR2 are MNHEY and SVGEGT. The CDR3 sequence is CASSSPDWTMSRGQFF. For the CDR3, the DNA is TGTGCCAGCAGTTCTCCGGACTGGACAATGAGCAGAGGGCAGTTCTTC.

This clonotype was detected a few times. CDR3 region: CASSLSGYRGQETQYF. For the CDR3, the DNA is TGCGCCAGCAGCCTGTCAGGCTACAGAGGGCAAGAGACCCAGTACTTC. This rearrangement joins TRBV5-1 to TRBJ2-5, with D perhaps matching TRBD2 (5 bases). Germline V gene data show CDR1 as SGHRS and CDR2 as YFSETQ. The CDR3 sequence is 16 residues long. Between the trimmed V and J ends, which lost 4 bases and 2 bases, there was a span of 18 bases.

This clonotype has a count of ten or more. The J gene is TRBJ2-3, the V gene TRBV4-1, with no clear D. CDR1 and CDR2 (germline): MGHRA, YSYEKL. Trimming left V 1 base short and J 6 bases short, with 17 bases between. This CDR3 has 16 amino acids. The CDR3 DNA reads as TGCGCCAGCAGCCAAGGGGCTGGGTCTAGTCTCGATACGCAGTATTTT. As protein: CASSQGAGSSLDTQYF.

CDR3 bases: TGCAGCGTTGGGCCCAGAGACTCAGAGACCCAGTACTTC. Residues: CSVGPRDSETQYF. The gene calls are TRBV29-1 and TRBJ2-5; D ambiguous. CDR1 SQVTM and CDR2 ANQGSEA come from the germline V gene. The CDR3 contains 13 residues. Trimming took off 4 bases at V and 4 bases at J, with 13 bases between the two ends.

This clonotype was picked up many times. The chain links TRBV28 to TRBJ1-2; no firm D call. This CDR3 has 15 amino acids. Looked up from germline, CDR1 is MDHEN and CDR2 is SYDVKM. V was shortened by 6 bases and J by 6 bases, with 20 bases between the two germline ends. CDR3 coding DNA: TGTGCCAGCAGCTGGCGGCAGGTCCGATCTAATGGCTACACCTTC. This translates into CASSWRQVRSNGYTF.

With respect to this clonotype: Germline and junction disagree at one end, which may indicate a read error. The J gene is TRBJ2-3, the V gene TRBV7-8; TRBD2 might be the D (6 bases). Germline loops: CDR1 SGHVS, CDR2 FQNEAQ. This CDR3 region has 14 residues. The CDR3 sequence: CASRPGTLTDSQYF. CDR3 DNA: TGTGCCAGCAGACCAGGGACTCTCACAGATTCGCAGTATTTT.

V and J are TRBV7-2 and TRBJ2-4; 8 bases map to TRBD1. CDR1 is SGHTA, CDR2 FQGNSA, per germline. V was clipped by 5 bases and J by 4 bases; unmatched bases: 4. The CDR3 loop spans 14 amino acids. CDR3 DNA sequence: TGTGCCAGCAGCACCGGACAGGGTAAAAACATTCAGTACTTC. Translating gives CASSTGQGKNIQYF. The full variable domain, completed using reference TRBV7-2 and TRBJ2-4, is GAGVSQSPSNKVTEKGKDVELRCDPISGHTALYWYRQSLGQGLEFLIYFQGNSAPDKSGLPSDRFSAERTGGSVSTLTIQRTQQEDSAVYLCASSTGQGKNIQYFGAGTRLSVL.

The table lists this clonotype with a few counts. The chain recombines TRBV7-9 with TRBJ1-3, with no clear D. The CDR3 contains 11 residues. The germline V gene encodes CDR1 SEHNR and CDR2 FQNEAQ (reference sequence). Between the trimmed V and J ends, which lost 10 bases and 4 bases, there was a span of 8 bases. The DNA for the CDR3 is TGTGCCACCCGAACAGGAAACACCATATATTTT. Translated, it gives CATRTGNTIYF. Drawing the rest from reference TRBV7-9 and TRBJ1-3, the complete variable domain is DTGVSQNPRHKITKRGQNVTFRCDPISEHNRLYWYRQTLGQGPEFLTYFQNEAQLEKSRLLSDRFSAERPKGSFSTLEIQRTEQGDSAMYLCATRTGNTIYFGEGSWLTVV.

The table lists this clonotype with a few counts. This sequence joins TRBV6-5 and TRBJ1-2; 7 bases fit TRBD1. Germline V gene lookup returns CDR1 MNHEY and CDR2 SVGAGI. The CDR3 runs 17 residues. J was trimmed by 4 bases and V by 4 bases; bases with no gene match: 15. The CDR3 reads CASSSGYRGGRTYGYTF. The CDR3, as DNA: TGTGCCAGCAGTTCAGGATACAGGGGCGGCAGGACCTATGGCTACACCTTC.

This clonotype was counted only a few times. The chain has TRBV9 and TRBJ2-5; 8 bases line up with TRBD1. The J call may be mistaken, given a closer DNA end match to TRBJ2-1. The CDR3 extends over 14 amino acids. Germline V gene lookup returns CDR1 SGDLS and CDR2 YYNGEE. The CDR3 nucleotides are TGTGCCAGCAGCCCTGGACAGGGTAGGGCTGAGCAGTTCTTC. This codes for CASSPGQGRAEQFF.

The chain recombines TRBV4-1 with TRBJ2-5; 8 bases match TRBD2. Per the germline V gene, CDR1 is MGHRA and CDR2 is YSYEKL. The CDR3 sequence is 13 residues long. With 5 bases clipped from V and 5 bases from J, the junction kept 4 bases outside the gene matches. In nucleotides, the CDR3 is TGCGCCAGCAGCTCTCGGGGGGGCGAGACCCAGTACTTC. This translates into CASSSRGGETQYF.

The chain is built from TRBV4-3 and TRBJ2-3, with unresolved D. Trimming shortened V by 0 bases and J by 6 bases, and 10 bases separated the two germline ends. Germline V CDR1 and CDR2: LGHNA, YSLEER. This CDR3 is built from 14 residues. CDR3 in amino acids: CASSQDRRVDTQYF. The CDR3 region has the DNA TGCGCCAGCAGCCAAGATCGAAGGGTCGATACGCAGTATTTT.

This rearrangement joins TRBV20-1 to TRBJ1-5; the match to TRBD1 covers 8 bases. V dropped 5 bases and J dropped 1; count of bases not matched to a gene: 4. This CDR3 has 14 residues. Germline V lookup: CDR1 DFQATT, CDR2 SNEGSKA (reference sequence). The CDR3 nucleotides read TGCAGTGCTTATGACAGGGGAAGCAATCAGCCCCAGCATTTT. It encodes CSAYDRGSNQPQHF.

The rearrangement uses TRBV28 and TRBJ1-3, with D possibly being TRBD1 (5 bases). The length of the CDR3 is 14 residues. With 5 bases removed from V and 7 bases from J, the gap between germline ends came to 15 bases. Germline CDR1 MDHEN, CDR2 SYDVKM. CDR3 DNA sequence: TGTGCCAGCAGTAATCAATTGGGGCGCAACACCATATATTTT. Encoded protein: CASSNQLGRNTIYF.

The genes are TRBV6-1 and TRBJ2-7, with 9 bases aligning to TRBD2. Germline CDR1 and CDR2: MNHNS and SASEGT. V dropped 7 bases and J dropped 2; count of bases not matched to a gene: 9. The CDR3 is 15 amino acids. The CDR3 is CASKGKVAGAYEQYF. The CDR3 DNA sequence: TGTGCCAGCAAGGGAAAGGTAGCGGGGGCCTACGAGCAGTACTTC.

The chain has TRBV29-1 and TRBJ1-1, with TRBD1 matching 7 bases. In germline, CDR1 is SQVTM, CDR2 ANQGSEA. This CDR3 has 12 amino acids. With V trimmed by 5 bases and J by 11 bases, 11 bases remained unmatched. The CDR3 DNA reads as TGCAGCGTTACTCGGACAGGAGGGGGGGCTTTCTTT. Its translation is CSVTRTGGGAFF.

On this clonotype: Mismatch with germline at one junction end may stem from a read error. The chain links TRBV10-3 to TRBJ2-5; the D gene is possibly TRBD2 (7 bases). The DNA matches TRBJ2-1 better at its end, which makes the J call doubtful. The CDR3 runs to 17 residues. Germline CDR1 ENHRY, CDR2 SYGVKD. The CDR3 spells CGISGTGNRDYNNEQFF. CDR3 coding DNA: TGTGGCATCAGCGGTACAGGGAACCGGGACTACAACAATGAGCAGTTCTTC.

Notes on this clonotype: An end of the junction does not agree with germline; a read error may underlie this. V gene TRBV5-1 combines with J gene TRBJ1-6, with a possible D match to TRBD1 (6 bases). The CDR3 is 14 amino acids. The germline V gene encodes CDR1 SGHRS and CDR2 YFSETQ. CDR3 loop: CASCLRGINSPLHF. The DNA of the CDR3 is TGCGCCAGCTGCTTAAGGGGGATAAATTCACCCCTCCACTTT.

This rearrangement joins TRBV6-2 or TRBV6-3 to TRBJ2-3; no firm D call. This CDR3 is built from 15 residues. V lost 2 bases and J 5 bases, leaving 14 bases between the germline ends. The germline CDR1 and CDR2 sequences are MNHEY and SVGEGT. The CDR3 region is CASSYNPQVGDTQYF. In nucleotides, the CDR3 is TGTGCCAGCAGTTACAATCCCCAGGTCGGAGATACGCAGTATTTT.

This clonotype was observed a handful of times. The chain has TRBV29-1 and TRBJ1-1, with TRBD1 matching 9 bases. This CDR3 is 12 amino acids long. Germline assignment: CDR1 SQVTM and CDR2 ANQGSEA. V dropped 1 base and J dropped 10; count of bases not matched to a gene: 4. CDR3 residues: CSVEVGQGGAFF. The CDR3 DNA reads as TGCAGCGTTGAAGTGGGACAGGGTGGAGCTTTCTTT. The entire variable domain, with the rest obtained from reference TRBV29-1 and TRBJ1-1, is as follows: SAVISQKPSRDICQRGTSLTIQCQVDSQVTMMFWYRQQPGQSLTLIATANQGSEATYESGFVIDKFPISRPNLTFSTLTVSNMSPEDSSIYLCSVEVGQGGAFFGQGTRLTVV.

The chain joins TRBV5-1 to TRBJ2-1; 11 nucleotides line up with TRBD2. CDR3 length: 15 residues. In germline, CDR1 is SGHRS, CDR2 YFSETQ. V lost 7 bases to trimming and J lost 0 bases; unmatched junction nucleotides: 3. This CDR3 is CASDTSGSSYNEQFF. The CDR3 nucleotides are TGCGCCAGCGATACTAGCGGGAGCTCCTACAATGAGCAGTTCTTC.

This clonotype was observed a handful of times. The V call is TRBV20-1, the J call TRBJ1-4, with no clear D. V lost 0 bases to trimming and J lost 8 bases, with 13 bases between them. The CDR3 is made up of 14 amino acids. CDR1 is DFQATT, CDR2 SNEGSKA, per germline (reference sequence). Here the CDR3 DNA reads TGCAGTGCTAGAGATCTCGCGGGGTTGGAAAAACTGTTTTTT. It yields the protein CSARDLAGLEKLFF.

This clonotype occurred once. The J gene is TRBJ2-5, the V gene TRBV5-1; D may be TRBD1 (5 bases). TRBJ2-7 matches the DNA end more closely, so the J call is doubtful. The germline gives CDR1 SGHRS, CDR2 YFSETQ. The CDR3 is 14 residues long. The chain's CDR3 is CASRPGMTAYEQYF. The CDR3 region has the DNA TGCGCCAGCAGACCAGGGATGACGGCCTACGAGCAGTACTTC.

The gene calls are TRBV5-1 and TRBJ2-7, with D unclear. Per the germline V gene, CDR1 is SGHRS and CDR2 is YFSETQ. V gave up 4 bases and J gave up 5 bases, with 13 bases separating them. This CDR3 has 13 residues. The CDR3 DNA reads as TGCGCCAGCAGCCCGAAGATCCAAGACGAGCAGTACTTC. Amino acids: CASSPKIQDEQYF.

In its sample, this clonotype was seen a few times. A much larger clone differs by one base, so this may be a read error. The chain combines TRBV21-1 with TRBJ1-4; no DNA check was done on the table's D call, TRBD1. TRBV21-1 is tagged as a pseudogene. This CDR3 contains 15 residues. The CDR3 region is CAGSKAGRGGEKLFF. The CDR3 DNA follows: TGTGCCGGCAGCAAAGCGGGAAGGGGTGGAGAAAAACTGTTTTTT.

This clonotype has only a few counts. The V gene is TRBV2, the J gene TRBJ2-2; D call uncertain. Germline lookup yields CDR1 SNHLY and CDR2 FYNNEI. The CDR3 contains 14 residues. Trimming cost V 4 bases and J 7 bases, with 13 bases left between them. The CDR3 DNA sequence: TGTGCCAGCAGTGTGGGCCTGTCCGGCGGGGAGCTGTTTTTT. The encoded protein is CASSVGLSGGELFF.